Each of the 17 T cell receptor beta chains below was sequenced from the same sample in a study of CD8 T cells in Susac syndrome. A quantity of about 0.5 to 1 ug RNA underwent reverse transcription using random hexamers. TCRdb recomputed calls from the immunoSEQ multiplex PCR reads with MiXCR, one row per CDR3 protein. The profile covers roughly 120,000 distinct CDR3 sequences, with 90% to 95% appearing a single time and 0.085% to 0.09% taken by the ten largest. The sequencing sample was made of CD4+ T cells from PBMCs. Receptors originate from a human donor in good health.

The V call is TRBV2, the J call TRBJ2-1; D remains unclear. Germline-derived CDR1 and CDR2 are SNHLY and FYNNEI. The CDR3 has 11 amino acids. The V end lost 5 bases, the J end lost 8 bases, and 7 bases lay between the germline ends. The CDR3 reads CASSPEDEQFF. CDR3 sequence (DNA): TGTGCCAGCAGTCCAGAGGATGAGCAGTTCTTC.

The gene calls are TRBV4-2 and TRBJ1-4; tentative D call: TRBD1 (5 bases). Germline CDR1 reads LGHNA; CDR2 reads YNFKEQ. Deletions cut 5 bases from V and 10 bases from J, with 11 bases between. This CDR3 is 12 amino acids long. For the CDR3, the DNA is TGTGCCAGCAGCTTACCCGGGGGAAAACTGTTTTTT. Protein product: CASSLPGGKLFF.

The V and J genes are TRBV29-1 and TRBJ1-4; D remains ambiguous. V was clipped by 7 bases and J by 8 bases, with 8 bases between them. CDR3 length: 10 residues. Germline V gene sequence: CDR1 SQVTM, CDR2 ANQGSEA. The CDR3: CSAREEKLFF. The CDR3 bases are TGCAGCGCCCGGGAGGAAAAACTGTTTTTT.

The CDR3 nucleotides are TGCGCCAGCAGCCAAGAATGGGCGACCCAGAACACTGAAGCTTTCTTT. This codes for CASSQEWATQNTEAFF. The chain carries TRBV4-3 and TRBJ1-1; D is undetermined. Germline V gene sequence: CDR1 LGHNA, CDR2 YSLEER. Trimming removed 0 bases from V and 1 base from J, with 12 bases in between. This CDR3 region has 16 residues.

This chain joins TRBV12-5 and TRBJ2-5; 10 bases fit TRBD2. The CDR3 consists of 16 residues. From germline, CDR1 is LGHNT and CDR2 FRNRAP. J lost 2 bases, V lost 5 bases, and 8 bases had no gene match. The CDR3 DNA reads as TGTGCTAGTGGTACCCCGACTAGCGGGCTTCAAGAGACCCAGTACTTC. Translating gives CASGTPTSGLQETQYF.

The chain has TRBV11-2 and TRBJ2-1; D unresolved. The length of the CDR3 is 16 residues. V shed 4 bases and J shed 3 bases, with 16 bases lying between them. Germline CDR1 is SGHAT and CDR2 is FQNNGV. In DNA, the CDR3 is TGTGCCAGCAGCTCAATCTTAGAGGAGAACTACAATGAGCAGTTCTTC. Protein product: CASSSILEENYNEQFF.

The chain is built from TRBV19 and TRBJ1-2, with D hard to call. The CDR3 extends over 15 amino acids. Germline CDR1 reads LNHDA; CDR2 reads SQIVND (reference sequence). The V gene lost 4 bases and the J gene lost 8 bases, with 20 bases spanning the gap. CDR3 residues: CASSNLQLNGRGYTF. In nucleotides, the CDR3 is TGTGCCAGTAGTAATCTACAGCTTAACGGCCGCGGCTACACCTTC.

The CDR3 nucleotides read TGTGCCAGCAGCCAAGCGCGGCTAGCGGGAGAACACAATGAGCAGTTCTTC. Translation: CASSQARLAGEHNEQFF. The rearrangement links TRBV14 to TRBJ2-1, with 10 bases that match TRBD2. This CDR3 contains 17 residues. Germline assignment: CDR1 SGHDN and CDR2 FVKESK. The trim removed 1 base at V and 5 bases at J, leaving 8 bases unmatched.

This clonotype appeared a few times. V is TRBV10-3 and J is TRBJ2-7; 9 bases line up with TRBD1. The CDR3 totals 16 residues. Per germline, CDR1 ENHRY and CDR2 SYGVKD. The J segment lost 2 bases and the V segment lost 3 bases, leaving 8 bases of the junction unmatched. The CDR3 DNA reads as TGTGCCATCAGTGATAGTACGGACAGGGGACCCTACGAGCAGTACTTC. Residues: CAISDSTDRGPYEQYF.

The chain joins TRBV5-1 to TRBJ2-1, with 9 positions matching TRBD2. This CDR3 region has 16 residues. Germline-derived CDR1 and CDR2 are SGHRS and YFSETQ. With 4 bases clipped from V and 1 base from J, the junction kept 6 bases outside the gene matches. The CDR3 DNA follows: TGCGCCAGCAGCGCACGACTAGCGGCATCCTACAATGAGCAGTTCTTC. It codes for CASSARLAASYNEQFF.

CDR3 nucleotide sequence: TGTGCCTGGAGTGTATACTACCGTAGCGATGAGCAGTTCTTC. Translating gives CAWSVYYRSDEQFF. The chain is built from TRBV30 and TRBJ2-1, with a possible D match to TRBD2 (5 bases). This CDR3 has 14 amino acids. The germline gives CDR1 GTSNPN, CDR2 SVGIG (reference sequence). Trimming removed 0 bases at V and 8 bases at J, with 14 bases between.

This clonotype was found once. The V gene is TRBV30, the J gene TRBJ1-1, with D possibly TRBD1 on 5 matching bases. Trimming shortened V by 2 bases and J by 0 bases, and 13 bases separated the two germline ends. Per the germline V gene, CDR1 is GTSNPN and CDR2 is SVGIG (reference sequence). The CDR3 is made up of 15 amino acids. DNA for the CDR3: TGTGCCTGGAGTCGGAAGGGACCAATGAACACTGAAGCTTTCTTT. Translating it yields CAWSRKGPMNTEAFF.

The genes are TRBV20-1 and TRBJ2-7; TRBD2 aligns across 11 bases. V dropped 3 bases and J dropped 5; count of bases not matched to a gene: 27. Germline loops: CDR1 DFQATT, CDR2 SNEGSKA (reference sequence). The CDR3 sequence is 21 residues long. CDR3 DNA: TGCAGTGCTAGGGGGAGGAGAGGGCTAGCGGGAGGCGCGGAGAGGGATCACGAGCAGTACTTC. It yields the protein CSARGRRGLAGGAERDHEQYF.

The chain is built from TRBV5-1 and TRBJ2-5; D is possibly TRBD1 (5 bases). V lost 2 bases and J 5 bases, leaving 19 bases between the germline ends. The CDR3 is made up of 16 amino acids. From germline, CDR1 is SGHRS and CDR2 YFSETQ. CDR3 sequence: CASSFAGHDPGETQYF. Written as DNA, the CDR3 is TGCGCCAGCAGCTTCGCAGGGCACGACCCCGGGGAGACCCAGTACTTC.

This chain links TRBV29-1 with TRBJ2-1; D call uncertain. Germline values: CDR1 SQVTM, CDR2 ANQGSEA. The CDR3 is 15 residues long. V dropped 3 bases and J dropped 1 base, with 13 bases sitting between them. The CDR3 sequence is CSVELVERSYNEQFF. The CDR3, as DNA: TGCAGCGTTGAGCTAGTAGAACGGTCCTACAATGAGCAGTTCTTC.

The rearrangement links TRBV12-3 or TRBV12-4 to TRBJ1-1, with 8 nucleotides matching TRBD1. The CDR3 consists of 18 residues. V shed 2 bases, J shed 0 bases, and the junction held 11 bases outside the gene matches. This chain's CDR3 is CASSLRLDSGGMNTEAFF. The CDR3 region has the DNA TGTGCCAGCAGTTTAAGATTAGATTCAGGGGGCATGAACACTGAAGCTTTCTTT.

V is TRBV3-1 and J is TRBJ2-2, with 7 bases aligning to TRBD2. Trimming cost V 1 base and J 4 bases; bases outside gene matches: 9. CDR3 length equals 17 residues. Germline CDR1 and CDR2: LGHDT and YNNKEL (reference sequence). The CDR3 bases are TGTGCCAGCAGCCAAGTCCCGCGGGAGAGCAGCACCGGGGAGCTGTTTTTT. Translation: CASSQVPRESSTGELFF.